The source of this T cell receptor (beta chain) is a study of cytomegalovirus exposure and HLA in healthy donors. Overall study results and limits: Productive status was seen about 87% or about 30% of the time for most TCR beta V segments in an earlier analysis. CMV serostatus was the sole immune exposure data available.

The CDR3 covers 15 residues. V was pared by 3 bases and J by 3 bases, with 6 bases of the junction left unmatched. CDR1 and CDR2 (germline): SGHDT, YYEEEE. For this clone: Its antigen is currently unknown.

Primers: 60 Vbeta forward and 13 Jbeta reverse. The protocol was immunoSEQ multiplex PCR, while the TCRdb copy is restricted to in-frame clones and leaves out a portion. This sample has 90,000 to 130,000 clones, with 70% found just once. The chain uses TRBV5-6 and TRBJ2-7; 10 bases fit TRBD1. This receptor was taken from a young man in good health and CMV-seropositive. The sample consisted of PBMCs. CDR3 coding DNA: TGTGCCAGCAGCTCCGGGACAGGGGCCTTCTACGAGCAGTACTTC. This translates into CASSSGTGAFYEQYF.